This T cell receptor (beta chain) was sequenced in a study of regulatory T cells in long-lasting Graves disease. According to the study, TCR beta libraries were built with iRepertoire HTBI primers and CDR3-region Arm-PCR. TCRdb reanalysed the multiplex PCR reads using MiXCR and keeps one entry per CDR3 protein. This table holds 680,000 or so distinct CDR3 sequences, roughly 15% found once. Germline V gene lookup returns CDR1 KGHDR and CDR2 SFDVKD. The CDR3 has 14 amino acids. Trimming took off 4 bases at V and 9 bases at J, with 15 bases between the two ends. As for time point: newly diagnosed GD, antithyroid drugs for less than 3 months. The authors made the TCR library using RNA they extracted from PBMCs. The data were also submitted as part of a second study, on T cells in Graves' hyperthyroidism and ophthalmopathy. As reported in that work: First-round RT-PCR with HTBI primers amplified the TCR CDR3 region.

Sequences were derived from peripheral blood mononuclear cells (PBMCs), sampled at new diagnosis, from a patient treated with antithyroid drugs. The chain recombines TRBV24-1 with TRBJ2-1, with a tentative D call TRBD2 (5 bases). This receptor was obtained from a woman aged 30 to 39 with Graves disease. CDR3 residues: CATSDPGNGGEQFF. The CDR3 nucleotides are TGTGCCACCAGTGACCCGGGTAATGGAGGTGAGCAGTTCTTC.